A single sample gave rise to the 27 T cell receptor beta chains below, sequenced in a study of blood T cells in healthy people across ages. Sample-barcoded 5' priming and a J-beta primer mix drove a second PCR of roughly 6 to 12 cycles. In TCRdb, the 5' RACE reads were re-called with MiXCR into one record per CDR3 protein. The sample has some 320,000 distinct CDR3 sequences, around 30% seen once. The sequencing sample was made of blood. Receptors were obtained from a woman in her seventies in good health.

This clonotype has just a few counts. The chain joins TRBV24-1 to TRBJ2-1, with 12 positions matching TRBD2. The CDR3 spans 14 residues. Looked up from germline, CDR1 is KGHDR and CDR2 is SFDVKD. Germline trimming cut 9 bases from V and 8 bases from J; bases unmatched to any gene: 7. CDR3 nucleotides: TGTGCCACCTCGACTAGCGGGAGATTCGATGAGCAGTTCTTC. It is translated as CATSTSGRFDEQFF.

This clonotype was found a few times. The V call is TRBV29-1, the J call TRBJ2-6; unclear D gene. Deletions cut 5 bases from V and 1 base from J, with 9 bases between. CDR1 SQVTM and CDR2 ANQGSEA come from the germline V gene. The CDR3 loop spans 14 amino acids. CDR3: CSVIWSSGANVLTF. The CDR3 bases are TGCAGCGTTATTTGGAGTTCTGGGGCCAACGTCCTGACTTTC.

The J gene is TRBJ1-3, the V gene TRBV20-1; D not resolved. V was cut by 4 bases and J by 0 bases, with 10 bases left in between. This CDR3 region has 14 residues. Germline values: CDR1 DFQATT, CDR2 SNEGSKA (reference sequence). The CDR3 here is CSATGGSSGNTIYF. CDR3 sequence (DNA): TGCAGTGCTACAGGCGGGAGCTCTGGAAACACCATATATTTT.

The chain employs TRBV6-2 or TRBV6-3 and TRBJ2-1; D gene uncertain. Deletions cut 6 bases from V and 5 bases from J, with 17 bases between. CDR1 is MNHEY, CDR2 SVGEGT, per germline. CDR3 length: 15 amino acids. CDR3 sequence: CASRSYRNGDNEQFF. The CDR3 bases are TGTGCCAGCAGATCATATCGAAACGGCGACAATGAGCAGTTCTTC.

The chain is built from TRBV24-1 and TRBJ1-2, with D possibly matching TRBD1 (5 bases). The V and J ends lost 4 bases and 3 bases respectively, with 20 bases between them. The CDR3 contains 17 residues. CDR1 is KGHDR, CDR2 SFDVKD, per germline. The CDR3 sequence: CATSEAAGTLSDYGYTF. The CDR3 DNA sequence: TGTGCCACCAGTGAAGCTGCCGGGACCCTCTCGGACTATGGCTACACCTTC.

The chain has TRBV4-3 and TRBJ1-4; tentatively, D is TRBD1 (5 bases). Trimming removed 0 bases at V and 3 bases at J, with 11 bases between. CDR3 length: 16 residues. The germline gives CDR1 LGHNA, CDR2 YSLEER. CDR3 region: CASSQDLGLANEKLFF. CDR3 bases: TGCGCCAGCAGCCAAGATTTGGGGCTAGCTAATGAAAAACTGTTTTTT.

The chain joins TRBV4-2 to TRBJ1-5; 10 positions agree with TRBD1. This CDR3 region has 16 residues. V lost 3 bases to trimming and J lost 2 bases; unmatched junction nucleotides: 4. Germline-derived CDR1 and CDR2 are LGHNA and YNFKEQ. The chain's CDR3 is CASSQTGTGGNQPQHF. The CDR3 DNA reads TGTGCCAGCAGCCAGACCGGGACAGGGGGCAATCAGCCCCAGCATTTT.

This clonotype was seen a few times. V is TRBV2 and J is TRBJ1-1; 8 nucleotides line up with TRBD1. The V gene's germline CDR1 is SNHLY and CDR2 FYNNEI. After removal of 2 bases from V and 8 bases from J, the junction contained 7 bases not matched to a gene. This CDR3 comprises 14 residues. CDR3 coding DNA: TGTGCCAGCAGTGAAACCGGACAGGGTGGGGAAGCTTTCTTT. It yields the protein CASSETGQGGEAFF.

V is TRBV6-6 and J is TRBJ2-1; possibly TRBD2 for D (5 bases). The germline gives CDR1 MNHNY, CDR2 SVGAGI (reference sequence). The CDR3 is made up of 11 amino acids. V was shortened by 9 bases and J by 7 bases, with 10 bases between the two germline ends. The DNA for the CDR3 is TGTGCCAGTGGGAGACTTAATGAGCAGTTCTTC. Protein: CASGRLNEQFF.

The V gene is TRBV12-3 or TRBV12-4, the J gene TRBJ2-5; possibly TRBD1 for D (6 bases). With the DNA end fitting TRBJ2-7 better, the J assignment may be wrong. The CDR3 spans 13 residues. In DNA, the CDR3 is TGTGCCAGCAGTCCTACAGGGCCTGGCGAGCAGTACTTC. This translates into CASSPTGPGEQYF.

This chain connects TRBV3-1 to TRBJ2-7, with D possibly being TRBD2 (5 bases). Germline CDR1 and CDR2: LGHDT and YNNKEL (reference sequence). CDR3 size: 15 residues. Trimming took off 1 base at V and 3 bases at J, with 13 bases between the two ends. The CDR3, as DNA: TGTGCCAGCAGCCAAGTCTGGACTCACCGCTACGAGCAGTACTTC. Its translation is CASSQVWTHRYEQYF.

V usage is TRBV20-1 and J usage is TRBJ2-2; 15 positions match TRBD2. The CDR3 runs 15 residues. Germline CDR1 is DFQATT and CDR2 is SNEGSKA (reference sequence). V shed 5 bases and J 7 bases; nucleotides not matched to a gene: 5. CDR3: CSARTSGRAGGELFF. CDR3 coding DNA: TGCAGTGCTCGGACTAGCGGGAGGGCCGGCGGGGAGCTGTTTTTT.

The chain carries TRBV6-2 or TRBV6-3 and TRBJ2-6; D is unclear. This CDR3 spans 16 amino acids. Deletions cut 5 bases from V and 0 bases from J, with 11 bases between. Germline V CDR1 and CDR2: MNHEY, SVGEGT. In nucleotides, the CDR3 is TGTGCCAGCAGTCCGCCGGCTCCCTCTGGGGCCAACGTCCTGACTTTC. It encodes CASSPPAPSGANVLTF.

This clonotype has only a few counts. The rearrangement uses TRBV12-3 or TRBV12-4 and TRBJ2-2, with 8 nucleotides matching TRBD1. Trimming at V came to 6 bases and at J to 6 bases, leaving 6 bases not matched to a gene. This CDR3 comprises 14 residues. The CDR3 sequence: CASRTGDVAGELFF. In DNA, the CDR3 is TGTGCCAGCAGGACAGGGGATGTCGCCGGGGAGCTGTTTTTT.

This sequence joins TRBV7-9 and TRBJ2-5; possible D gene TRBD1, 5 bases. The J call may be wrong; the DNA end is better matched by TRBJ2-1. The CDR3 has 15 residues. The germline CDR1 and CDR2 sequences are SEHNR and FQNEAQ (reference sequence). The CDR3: CASSPPAGWNNEQFF. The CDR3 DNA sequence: TGTGCCAGCAGTCCCCCGGCAGGGTGGAATAATGAGCAGTTCTTC.

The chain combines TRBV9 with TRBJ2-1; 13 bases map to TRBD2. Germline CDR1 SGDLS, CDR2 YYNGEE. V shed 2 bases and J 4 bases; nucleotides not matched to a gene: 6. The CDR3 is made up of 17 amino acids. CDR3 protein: CASSVFGTSGTYNEQFF. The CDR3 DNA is TGTGCCAGCAGCGTCTTCGGGACTAGCGGGACGTACAATGAGCAGTTCTTC.

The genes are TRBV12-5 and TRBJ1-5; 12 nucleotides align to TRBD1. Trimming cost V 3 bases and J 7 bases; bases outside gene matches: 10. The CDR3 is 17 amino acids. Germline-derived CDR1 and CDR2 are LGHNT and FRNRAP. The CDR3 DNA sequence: TGTGCTAGTGGTTTTGGGACAGGGGGCAGCTTTAAACAGCCCCAGCATTTT. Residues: CASGFGTGGSFKQPQHF.

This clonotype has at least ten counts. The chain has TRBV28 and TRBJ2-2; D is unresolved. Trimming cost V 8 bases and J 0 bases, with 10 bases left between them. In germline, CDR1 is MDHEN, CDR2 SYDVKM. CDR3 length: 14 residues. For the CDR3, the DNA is TGTGCCAGCCAAAGGCCGACGAACACCGGGGAGCTGTTTTTT. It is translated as CASQRPTNTGELFF.

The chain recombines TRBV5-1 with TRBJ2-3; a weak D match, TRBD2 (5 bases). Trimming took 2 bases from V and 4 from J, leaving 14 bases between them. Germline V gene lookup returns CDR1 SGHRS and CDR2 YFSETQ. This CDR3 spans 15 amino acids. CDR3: CASSFGGDGADTQYF. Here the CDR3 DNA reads TGCGCCAGCAGCTTTGGAGGAGATGGGGCAGATACGCAGTATTTT.

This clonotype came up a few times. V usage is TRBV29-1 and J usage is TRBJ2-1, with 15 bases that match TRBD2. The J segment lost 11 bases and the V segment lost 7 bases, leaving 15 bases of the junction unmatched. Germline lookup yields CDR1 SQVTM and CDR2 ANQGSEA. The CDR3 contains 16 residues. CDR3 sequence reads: CSAGRGLAGGDQQQFF. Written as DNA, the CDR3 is TGCAGCGCTGGGAGGGGACTAGCGGGAGGTGATCAGCAGCAGTTCTTC.

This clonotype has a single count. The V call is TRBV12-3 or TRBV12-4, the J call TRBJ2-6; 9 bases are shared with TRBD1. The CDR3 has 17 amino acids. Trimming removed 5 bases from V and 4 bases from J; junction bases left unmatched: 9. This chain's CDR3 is CASSRSQGAMGANVLTF. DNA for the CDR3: TGTGCCAGCAGTAGATCACAGGGGGCGATGGGGGCCAACGTCCTGACTTTC.

The CDR3 loop reads CSVEDTGTGIYGYTF. CDR3 DNA: TGCAGCGTTGAAGACACCGGGACAGGAATCTATGGCTACACCTTC. This chain connects TRBV29-1 to TRBJ1-2; TRBD1 matches 8 bases. The CDR3 spans 15 residues. Germline V gene sequence: CDR1 SQVTM, CDR2 ANQGSEA. Germline trimming cut 0 bases from V and 4 bases from J; bases unmatched to any gene: 7. Supplemented by reference TRBV29-1 and TRBJ1-2, the full variable domain reads SAVISQKPSRDICQRGTSLTIQCQVDSQVTMMFWYRQQPGQSLTLIATANQGSEATYESGFVIDKFPISRPNLTFSTLTVSNMSPEDSSIYLCSVEDTGTGIYGYTFGSGTRLTVV.

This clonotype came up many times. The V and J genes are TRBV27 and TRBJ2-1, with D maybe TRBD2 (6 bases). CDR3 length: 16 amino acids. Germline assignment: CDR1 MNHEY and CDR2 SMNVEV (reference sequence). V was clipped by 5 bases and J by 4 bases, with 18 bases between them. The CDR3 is CASSIPYGSPYNEQFF. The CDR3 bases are TGTGCCAGCAGTATTCCCTACGGGAGTCCTTACAATGAGCAGTTCTTC.

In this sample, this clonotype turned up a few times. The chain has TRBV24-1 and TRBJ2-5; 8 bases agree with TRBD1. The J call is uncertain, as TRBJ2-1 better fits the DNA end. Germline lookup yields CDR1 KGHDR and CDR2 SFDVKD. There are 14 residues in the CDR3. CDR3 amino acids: CATSDRTGKGEQFF. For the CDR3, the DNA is TGTGCCACCAGTGATCGGACAGGGAAGGGTGAGCAGTTCTTC.

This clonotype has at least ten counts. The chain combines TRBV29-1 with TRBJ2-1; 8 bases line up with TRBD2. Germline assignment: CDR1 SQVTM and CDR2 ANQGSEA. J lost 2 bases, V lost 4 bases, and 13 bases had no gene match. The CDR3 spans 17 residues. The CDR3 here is CSVGGDPSGLTYNEQFF. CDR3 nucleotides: TGCAGCGTTGGAGGGGACCCTAGCGGGCTAACCTACAATGAGCAGTTCTTC.

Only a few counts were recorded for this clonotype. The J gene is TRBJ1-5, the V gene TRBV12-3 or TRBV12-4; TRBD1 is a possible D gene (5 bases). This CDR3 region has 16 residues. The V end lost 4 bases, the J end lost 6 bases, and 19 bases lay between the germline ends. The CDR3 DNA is TGTGCCAGCAGTTCCCATGGGATGGGGGGGAGTCAGCCCCAGCATTTT. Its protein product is CASSSHGMGGSQPQHF.

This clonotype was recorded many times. CDR3: CASSLLEGAYGYTF. The CDR3 DNA reads TGTGCCAGCAGCTTACTAGAGGGGGCCTATGGCTACACCTTC. The rearrangement joins TRBV7-6 to TRBJ1-2; 7 bases are a match to TRBD1. CDR3 size: 14 residues. CDR1 is SGHVS, CDR2 FNYEAQ, per germline. J gave up 4 bases and V 2 bases, and 4 bases lay outside the gene matches.